Given below is one TCR beta chain in context. This sample is part of a study of cytomegalovirus exposure and HLA in healthy donors. The V end was cut by 1 base, the J end by 4 bases, with 7 bases between. The CDR3 runs 13 residues. Germline CDR1 SEHNR, CDR2 FQNEAQ (reference sequence). TCRdb's table, derived via immunoSEQ multiplex PCR, lists solely in-frame clones and lacks some. The sample consists of fewer than 250,000 clones, roughly 84% of them appearing once. The source is a woman between 18 and 29 years old in good health and CMV-seropositive. The rearrangement links TRBV7-9 to TRBJ1-1; perhaps TRBD1 as D (6 bases). Sequences were obtained from PBMCs. This chain's CDR3 is CASSLEQGTEAFF. Here the CDR3 DNA reads TGTGCCAGCAGCTTAGAACAGGGCACTGAAGCTTTCTTT.